The 20 T cell receptor beta chains below all came from one sample that was sequenced in a study of T cells in localized non-small cell lung cancer. Some clones are missing from TCRdb's copy, which holds only in-frame ones; the method was immunoSEQ multiplex PCR. The sample consists of over a thousand clones, 15% to 20% of them appearing once. This material consisted of lung tumor tissue, taken before any cancer treatment. The receptors come from a woman between 40 and 69 years old with stage I lung adenocarcinoma.

V is TRBV28 and J is TRBJ1-5; 8 bases align to TRBD1. This CDR3 is 12 amino acids long. Looked up from germline, CDR1 is MDHEN and CDR2 is SYDVKM. V gave up 6 bases and J gave up 5 bases; unmatched junction bases: 0. CDR3 sequence (DNA): TGTGCCAGCAGGACAGGGGATCAGCCCCAGCATTTT. Its translation: CASRTGDQPQHF.

This clone was seen just once. This chain uses TRBV6-8 with TRBJ2-1, with D possibly TRBD1 on 6 matching bases. Germline loops: CDR1 MNHGY, CDR2 SAAAGT. V shed 6 bases and J shed 8 bases, with 20 bases lying between them. The CDR3 extends over 15 amino acids. The CDR3 loop is CASSPPTTGPDEQFF. The CDR3 DNA sequence: TGTGCCAGCAGCCCCCCTACCACAGGGCCGGATGAGCAGTTCTTC.

The genes are TRBV10-3 and TRBJ2-2; perhaps D is TRBD1 or TRBD2 (6 bases each). There are 16 residues in the CDR3. CDR1 and CDR2 from the germline V gene are ENHRY and SYGVKD. V shed 0 bases and J shed 5 bases, with 13 bases lying between them. The CDR3 bases are TGTGCCATCAGTGAGTCGGGGGGACACTCAACCGGGGAGCTGTTTTTT. It is translated as CAISESGGHSTGELFF.

This clone is large (0.1 to 1%) by share. The genes are TRBV6-8 and TRBJ2-1; 8 bases are shared with TRBD2. Per the germline V gene, CDR1 is MNHGY and CDR2 is SAAAGT. CDR3 length: 15 amino acids. V lost 10 bases and J lost 5; bases outside the gene matches: 13. Here the CDR3 DNA reads TGTGCCATCAGCCGAGCTAGCGGGTCCCACAATGAGCAGTTCTTC. Translated, it gives CAISRASGSHNEQFF.

The chain uses TRBV5-1 and TRBJ2-3; 11 bases fit TRBD1. Germline CDR1 SGHRS, CDR2 YFSETQ. This CDR3 contains 14 residues. The junction had 3 bases not matched to a gene; V was cut back by 4 bases and J by 5 bases. The DNA for the CDR3 is TGCGCCAGCAGCCGGGACAGGGGGGGAGATACGCAGTATTTT. Translation gives CASSRDRGGDTQYF. The full variable domain, rest sourced from reference TRBV5-1 and TRBJ2-3, is KAGVTQTPRYLIKTRGQQVTLSCSPISGHRSVSWYQQTPGQGLQFLFEYFSETQRNKGNFPGRFSGRQFSNSRSEMNVSTLELGDSALYLCASSRDRGGDTQYFGPGTRLTVL.

In this sample, this clone is medium-sized. The chain has TRBV11-3 and TRBJ2-7; 7 bases map to TRBD1. J lost 1 base, V lost 5 bases, and 5 bases had no gene match. The CDR3 extends over 14 amino acids. CDR1 is SGHNT, CDR2 YENEEA, per germline. Here the CDR3 reads CASSLDRVSYEQYF. The CDR3 coding sequence is TGTGCCAGCAGCCTCGACAGGGTTTCCTACGAGCAGTACTTC.

The chain employs TRBV19 and TRBJ2-7, with 9 bases matching TRBD2. V was clipped by 9 bases and J by 4 bases; unmatched bases: 13. The CDR3 sequence is 15 residues long. Germline V lookup: CDR1 LNHDA, CDR2 SQIVND (reference sequence). The chain's CDR3 is CASNSGSAKVYEQYF. CDR3 coding DNA: TGTGCCAGCAATAGCGGGAGCGCGAAGGTTTACGAGCAGTACTTC.

This clone was observed a handful of times. The chain has TRBV7-6 and TRBJ1-3; tentatively, D is TRBD1 (6 bases). Trimming removed 5 bases from V and 2 bases from J, with 10 bases in between. The CDR3 spans 14 residues. Looked up from germline, CDR1 is SGHVS and CDR2 is FNYEAQ. The DNA for the CDR3 is TGTGCCAGCAGCCCCACAGGGCCTGGAAACACCATATATTTT. Translated: CASSPTGPGNTIYF.

CDR3 coding DNA: TGTGCCAGCAGCTCCATCGGGGCCAATCAGCCCCAGCATTTT. Translation gives CASSSIGANQPQHF. The chain combines TRBV11-3 with TRBJ1-5, with D perhaps matching TRBD1 (5 bases). CDR1 is SGHNT, CDR2 YENEEA, per germline. V gave up 4 bases and J gave up 3 bases, with 10 bases separating them. This CDR3 has 14 amino acids.

The chain joins TRBV7-1 to TRBJ1-2, with unresolved D. TRBV7-1 belongs to the ORF category, with a function that is uncertain. The CDR3 contains 13 residues. Trimming took 1 base from V and 6 from J, leaving 9 bases between them. DNA for the CDR3: TGTGCCAGCAGCTCAGACACGGAGCATGGCTACACCTTC. Its protein product is CASSSDTEHGYTF.

This clone was picked up a small number of times. V and J are TRBV13 and TRBJ2-7; D unclear. Per the germline V gene, CDR1 is PRHDT and CDR2 is FYEKMQ (reference sequence). The CDR3 loop spans 12 amino acids. V lost 0 bases, J lost 3 bases, and 3 bases lay in between. The CDR3 reads CASSLGVYEQYF. The CDR3 DNA is TGTGCCAGCAGCTTAGGAGTCTACGAGCAGTACTTC.

The genes are TRBV19 and TRBJ2-3; 10 nucleotides match TRBD1. Germline CDR1 and CDR2: LNHDA and SQIVND (reference sequence). This CDR3 has 16 residues. V lost 3 bases, J lost 4 bases, and 7 bases stayed unmatched. The CDR3 protein is CASSILAGTGADTQYF. CDR3 DNA sequence: TGTGCCAGTAGTATCTTGGCCGGGACAGGGGCAGATACGCAGTATTTT.

This chain connects TRBV6-8 to TRBJ1-6; 7 positions agree with TRBD1. The CDR3 totals 14 residues. In germline, CDR1 is MNHGY, CDR2 SAAAGT. J was trimmed by 14 bases and V by 5 bases; bases with no gene match: 12. In DNA, the CDR3 is TGTGCCAGCAGTCTAGACAGCACACAGGGGACCCTCCACTTT. Its translation: CASSLDSTQGTLHF.

The chain uses TRBV7-1 and TRBJ2-2, with TRBD1 as a possible D gene (5 bases). TRBV7-1 is flagged as an ORF with uncertain function. The CDR3 is 13 amino acids. Trimming cost V 5 bases and J 4 bases, with 8 bases left between them. The CDR3 DNA sequence: TGTGCCAGCAGCCCCCAGGGCACCGGGGAGCTGTTTTTT. Translation gives CASSPQGTGELFF.

The sample holds a few counts of this clone. CDR3 sequence: CASSPRQGSGNTIYF. The CDR3 DNA is TGTGCCAGCAGCCCAAGACAGGGCTCTGGAAACACCATATATTTT. This chain joins TRBV11-3 and TRBJ1-3; TRBD1 matches at 7 bases. With V trimmed by 5 bases and J by 0 bases, 4 bases remained unmatched. CDR3 length: 15 residues. The V gene's germline CDR1 is SGHNT and CDR2 YENEEA.

The chain employs TRBV29-1 and TRBJ1-1; possibly TRBD1 for D (6 bases). With 6 bases removed from V and 5 bases from J, the gap between germline ends came to 16 bases. Germline CDR1 reads SQVTM; CDR2 reads ANQGSEA. This CDR3 has 13 residues. CDR3 sequence reads: CSVGGSLGTEAFF. The CDR3 nucleotides are TGCAGCGTAGGGGGGTCATTGGGGACTGAAGCTTTCTTT.

This chain connects TRBV28 to TRBJ2-7; 7 positions agree with TRBD1. CDR3 length: 14 residues. The germline gives CDR1 MDHEN, CDR2 SYDVKM. J gave up 3 bases and V 5 bases, and 7 bases lay outside the gene matches. The CDR3 region is CASSAPGTDYEQYF. The CDR3, as DNA: TGTGCCAGCAGTGCCCCCGGGACAGACTACGAGCAGTACTTC.

The chain joins TRBV14 to TRBJ2-7; D call uncertain. The CDR3 is 14 residues long. In germline, CDR1 is SGHDN, CDR2 FVKESK. V lost 3 bases and J 6 bases, leaving 15 bases between the germline ends. Here the CDR3 DNA reads TGTGCCAGCAGCCAGACTCAGCCCCTGGCCGAGCAGTACTTC. Translating it yields CASSQTQPLAEQYF.

V and J are TRBV6-8 and TRBJ1-2, with D hard to call. This CDR3 comprises 15 residues. From germline, CDR1 is MNHGY and CDR2 SAAAGT. Deletions cut 4 bases from V and 2 bases from J, with 14 bases between. CDR3 coding DNA: TGTGCCAGCAGTTTTCCCTCCGACGGCAACTATGGCTACACCTTC. Protein product: CASSFPSDGNYGYTF.

This clone was detected a few times. The CDR3 coding sequence is TGTGCCAGCAGCCCAGGACAGGGGCCGGGGGTGAACACTGAAGCTTTCTTT. This encodes CASSPGQGPGVNTEAFF. The chain uses TRBV11-3 and TRBJ1-1, with TRBD1 matching over 9 bases. J gave up 0 bases and V 5 bases, and 10 bases lay outside the gene matches. There are 17 residues in the CDR3. The germline CDR1 and CDR2 sequences are SGHNT and YENEEA.